This TCR beta chain comes out of a study of blood T cell repertoires in COVID-19. Study overall: Acute-phase and convalescent COVID-19 samples originated in the United States, Italy and Spain.

Germline V CDR1 and CDR2: LNHDA, SQIVND (reference sequence). Trimming cost V 6 bases and J 10 bases; bases outside gene matches: 17. The CDR3 is 16 amino acids. This table comes from immunoSEQ multiplex PCR, and its TCRdb copy is limited to in-frame clones, with some not included. Here the sample spans 150,000 to 200,000 clones, around 89% being singletons. V and J are TRBV19 and TRBJ1-1, with 10 bases identical to TRBD1. Sequenced sample: peripheral blood. The sequence derives from a human donor in a cohort sampled during active COVID-19. CDR3 nucleotides: TGTGCCAGTAGACCCGAGGGGAGACAGGGGGCCGCTGGAGCTTTCTTT. Protein: CASRPEGRQGAAGAFF.